This TCR beta chain appears in the sequencing data of a study of blood T cell repertoires in COVID-19. At the level of the study: Donors in the United States, Italy and Spain gave samples during acute or convalescent COVID-19. Sample material is recorded as cDNA or gDNA derived from T cells, B-cell-depleted T cells, or PBMCs.

V shed 4 bases, J shed 4 bases, and the junction held 10 bases outside the gene matches. CDR1 SGDLS and CDR2 YYNGEE come from the germline V gene. This CDR3 is built from 16 residues. Study processing details: Scientists estimated how many nucleated cells there were by amplifying reference gene primers. The protocol was immunoSEQ multiplex PCR, while the TCRdb copy is restricted to in-frame clones and leaves out a portion. V, J and clone size were drawn from that table, and D and trimming were deduced from the DNA. Of 70,000 to 95,000 clones listed, 85% to 95% are singletons. Sequenced material: peripheral blood. The TCR sequence derives from a woman between 55 and 75 years old with active COVID-19. The rearrangement joins TRBV9 to TRBJ2-3; 9 bases align to TRBD2. CDR3: CASSPGASGTSDTQYF. CDR3 sequence (DNA): TGTGCCAGCAGCCCCGGGGCTAGCGGGACCTCAGATACGCAGTATTTT.